These 18 T cell receptor beta chains came from one sample sequenced in a study of cytomegalovirus exposure and HLA in healthy donors. Use of 60 Vbeta and 13 Jbeta primers characterized the PCR. Assay: immunoSEQ multiplex PCR; the TCRdb copy retains only in-frame clones and omits some. The sample has more than 50,000 clones, about three quarters seen once. The sample comprised PBMCs. The source of these receptors is a middle-aged man in good health and CMV-seropositive.

The chain employs TRBV6-1 and TRBJ2-7; TRBD1 aligns across 9 bases. Unmatched junction bases numbered 7, after V lost 8 bases and J lost 2 bases. The CDR3 runs to 14 residues. CDR1 MNHNS and CDR2 SASEGT come from the germline V gene. The CDR3 DNA sequence: TGTGCCAGCGGCGACAGGGGGGTAACCTACGAGCAGTACTTC. This gives the protein CASGDRGVTYEQYF.

V usage is TRBV2 and J usage is TRBJ2-1; TRBD1 matches at 7 bases. Germline V lookup: CDR1 SNHLY, CDR2 FYNNEI. This CDR3 has 13 residues. The V gene end was trimmed by 8 bases and the J gene end by 6 bases; junction bases not matched to a gene: 7. Written as DNA, the CDR3 is TGTGCCAGCGGCAGGGGGATGAGCAATGAGCAGTTCTTC. Translating it yields CASGRGMSNEQFF.

V is TRBV6-6 and J is TRBJ2-1, with 7 nucleotides matching TRBD2. Trimming at V came to 2 bases and at J to 0 bases, leaving 1 base not matched to a gene. Per the germline V gene, CDR1 is MNHNY and CDR2 is SVGAGI (reference sequence). The CDR3 has 15 residues. DNA of the CDR3: TGTGCCAGCAGTTACGGCGGGAGCTCCTACAATGAGCAGTTCTTC. It specifies CASSYGGSSYNEQFF.

The chain joins TRBV4-1 to TRBJ2-1; D is undetermined. CDR1 and CDR2 from the germline V gene are MGHRA and YSYEKL. The CDR3 covers 16 residues. Trimming cost V 4 bases and J 7 bases, with 20 bases left between them. CDR3 in amino acids: CASSPLASPSPNEQFF. CDR3 nucleotides: TGCGCCAGCAGCCCTCTTGCGTCCCCTTCACCTAATGAGCAGTTCTTC.

The CDR3 reads CSAPRGEGDNNEQFF. In DNA, the CDR3 is TGCAGCGCTCCGCGGGGGGAGGGCGATAACAATGAGCAGTTCTTC. The chain combines TRBV29-1 with TRBJ2-1, with 8 bases that match TRBD2. This CDR3 spans 15 amino acids. CDR1 and CDR2 from the germline V gene are SQVTM and ANQGSEA. V trimming: 7 bases; J trimming: 5 bases; junction bases outside the gene matches: 13.

This clone was picked up a small number of times. The chain is built from TRBV18 and TRBJ2-7; possibly TRBD1 for D (6 bases). Trimming removed 3 bases from V and 4 bases from J, with 16 bases in between. CDR1 is KGHSH, CDR2 LQKENI, per germline. CDR3 size: 15 residues. The CDR3 sequence: CASSPPLQGIYEQYF. CDR3 in DNA: TGTGCCAGCTCACCTCCTTTACAGGGAATTTACGAGCAGTACTTC.

The genes are TRBV6-1 and TRBJ1-5, with 7 bases matching TRBD1. The J segment lost 3 bases and the V segment lost 9 bases, leaving 8 bases of the junction unmatched. The V gene's germline CDR1 is MNHNS and CDR2 SASEGT. This CDR3 has 14 amino acids. Here the CDR3 reads CASGPGTDNQPQHF. CDR3 in DNA: TGTGCCAGTGGCCCCGGGACAGACAATCAGCCCCAGCATTTT.

The V call is TRBV27, the J call TRBJ1-3; possible D gene TRBD1, 5 bases. This CDR3 has 13 residues. The germline V gene encodes CDR1 MNHEY and CDR2 SMNVEV (reference sequence). The germline V and J ends were trimmed by 5 bases and 1 base, with 6 bases remaining between them. CDR3 protein: CASSPGSGNTIYF. CDR3 in DNA: TGTGCCAGCAGTCCAGGGTCTGGAAACACCATATATTTT.

As regards this clone: Likely a read error: the CDR3 ends without its conserved phenylalanine or tryptophan. The chain is built from TRBV5-4 and TRBJ1-1; tentative D call: TRBD1 (5 bases). Trimming pared 4 bases from V and 0 bases from J, leaving 7 bases between. Germline-derived CDR1 and CDR2 are SGHNT and YYREEE (reference sequence). This CDR3 spans 13 amino acids. The CDR3 is CASSATVNTEAFV. The DNA for the CDR3 is TGTGCCAGCAGCGCGACAGTGAACACTGAAGCTTTCGTT.

This clone was counted a few times. The gene calls are TRBV9 and TRBJ1-4; a weak D match, TRBD1 (6 bases). The germline V gene encodes CDR1 SGDLS and CDR2 YYNGEE. The germline V and J ends were trimmed by 1 base and 4 bases, with 14 bases remaining between them. This CDR3 is built from 16 residues. The chain's CDR3 is CASSVSSDSYNEKLFF. Written as DNA, the CDR3 is TGTGCCAGCAGCGTATCTTCGGACAGCTATAATGAAAAACTGTTTTTT.

This clone was recorded once. The chain joins TRBV29-1 to TRBJ1-2, with a weak D call TRBD1 (6 bases). The CDR3 is made up of 13 amino acids. From germline, CDR1 is SQVTM and CDR2 ANQGSEA. V was trimmed by 7 bases and J by 5 bases, leaving 17 bases between them. The CDR3 here is CSAGTSALYGYTF. The CDR3, as DNA: TGCAGCGCGGGGACATCCGCGCTTTATGGCTACACCTTC.

The genes are TRBV27 and TRBJ1-2; no firm D call. From germline, CDR1 is MNHEY and CDR2 SMNVEV (reference sequence). The CDR3 has 16 amino acids. Trimming pared 8 bases from V and 6 bases from J, leaving 25 bases between. The CDR3: CASGSTMIAVNDGYTF. CDR3 DNA sequence: TGTGCCAGCGGTTCCACAATGATCGCCGTCAACGATGGCTACACCTTC.

CDR3 coding DNA: TGTGCCAGCAAACCCTTTAGCGGGGGTCGGGAGACCCAGTACTTC. Its protein is CASKPFSGGRETQYF. J is TRBJ2-5 and V is TRBV27, with 9 bases aligning to TRBD2. The V and J ends lost 7 bases and 5 bases, in that order; junction bases with no gene match: 11. Germline V gene sequence: CDR1 MNHEY, CDR2 SMNVEV (reference sequence). The CDR3 is 15 residues long.

This clone was observed a handful of times. The V call is TRBV7-3, the J call TRBJ2-1; 8 positions match TRBD2. This CDR3 is built from 16 residues. Germline trimming cut 2 bases from V and 8 bases from J; bases unmatched to any gene: 11. Germline CDR1 reads SGHTA; CDR2 reads FQGTGA. CDR3 in amino acids: CASSLSGGAGVHEQFF. CDR3 coding DNA: TGTGCCAGCAGCTTATCAGGTGGAGCGGGAGTTCATGAGCAGTTCTTC.

The genes are TRBV23-1 and TRBJ2-5; D unclear. TRBV23-1 qualifies as an ORF whose function is uncertain. The CDR3 is made up of 11 amino acids. Trimming took 3 bases from V and 5 from J, leaving 4 bases between them. CDR3 bases: TGCGCCAGCAGTCATCGTGAGACCCAGTACTTC. Amino acid sequence: CASSHRETQYF.

This clone was recorded only once. This chain uses TRBV7-3 with TRBJ2-3; 9 bases align to TRBD2. The CDR3 runs to 14 residues. Trimming took 4 bases from V and 5 from J; bases not matched to a gene: 4. Germline V gene sequence: CDR1 SGHTA, CDR2 FQGTGA. CDR3 coding DNA: TGTGCCAGCAGCTACATACTAGCGGGAGATACGCAGTATTTT. As protein: CASSYILAGDTQYF.

This chain's CDR3 is CATSQQGASNQPQHF. In nucleotides, the CDR3 is TGTGCCACCAGCCAACAGGGGGCTAGCAATCAGCCCCAGCATTTT. The rearrangement joins TRBV15 to TRBJ1-5, with 9 bases lining up with TRBD1. The V and J ends lost 5 bases and 0 bases, in that order; junction bases with no gene match: 2. Per germline, CDR1 LNHNV and CDR2 YYDKDF (reference sequence). CDR3 length: 15 residues.

This clone was picked up one time. CDR3 in amino acids: CASSLVGQGPDTQYF. CDR3 DNA: TGCGCCAGCAGCTTGGTCGGACAGGGCCCAGATACGCAGTATTTT. V and J are TRBV5-1 and TRBJ2-3; 8 bases fit TRBD1. Losses at the gene ends were 0 bases for V and 4 bases for J; bases not matched to a gene: 4. Germline CDR1 is SGHRS and CDR2 is YFSETQ. The CDR3 runs to 15 residues.